Here is one TCR beta chain with its context. Its antigen is unidentified. Primers used in a second PCR of roughly 7 to 11 cycles were a sample-barcoded 5' primer and a J-beta primer mix. Each cDNA molecule received a tag from a template-switch adaptor that had 12 random nucleotides. TCRdb reprocessed the 5' RACE reads with MiXCR, giving one entry per CDR3 protein. The data hold about 1.7 million distinct CDR3 sequences, with approximately 28% observed a single time. This sample was taken from a study of blood T cells in healthy people across ages. Study results and caveats: Significant beta diversity loss was already apparent by age roughly 44, declining roughly linearly. It was not possible, with unsorted PBMCs, to conclusively compare naive and antigen-experienced cells. Estimates based on one million T cells were treated as lower bounds.

The CDR3 runs to 15 residues. Germline CDR1 reads SGDLS; CDR2 reads YYNGEE. V was pared by 0 bases and J by 1 base, with 10 bases between. This rearrangement joins TRBV9 to TRBJ1-1; D remains ambiguous. The sample taken for sequencing was blood. This clonotype originated in a woman younger than 45 in good health. CDR3 loop: CASSVVSGRNTEAFF. The DNA of the CDR3 is TGTGCCAGCAGCGTAGTATCCGGTAGGAACACTGAAGCTTTCTTT.